The T cell receptor beta chain described here comes from a study of blood T cell repertoires in COVID-19. Study background: Whether acute or convalescent, the COVID-19 samples came from the United States, Italy and Spain.

Assignments of participants to cohorts depended upon their own reported clinical history. Donors of Cohort 3 who recovered were those that had two negative PCRs, clearance, or symptom resolution. Per the original methods: Estimated nucleated cell counts came from reference gene primer amplification. This table comes from immunoSEQ multiplex PCR, and its TCRdb copy is limited to in-frame clones, with some not included. V, J and clone size were drawn from that table, and D and trimming were deduced from the DNA. The sample yields 250,000 to 350,000 clones, 75% to 90% seen once. The length of the CDR3 is 13 residues. V lost 4 bases and J lost 6, with 11 bases in between. Germline V gene data show CDR1 as SGDLS and CDR2 as YYNGEE.

Sequenced input: PBMCs or T cells enriched from blood (not recorded which). The chain has TRBV9 and TRBJ2-1; D call uncertain. This TCR came from a woman aged 18-29 years who had recovered from COVID-19. The CDR3 reads CASSPSWANEQFF. The CDR3 DNA reads as TGTGCCAGCAGCCCGTCCTGGGCCAATGAGCAGTTCTTC.